Below are 24 T cell receptor beta chains sequenced from a single sample in a study of cytomegalovirus exposure and HLA in healthy donors. Primers included in the PCR were 60 Vbeta and 13 Jbeta primers. The repertoire was sequenced with immunoSEQ multiplex PCR; TCRdb's copy has only in-frame clones and lacks some. The data show roughly 140,000 clones, with around 82% seen just once and around 2.9% held by the top ten. Source material: PBMCs. The receptor set was obtained from a female donor in good health and CMV-seronegative.

V gene TRBV13 combines with J gene TRBJ1-2, with D possibly being TRBD1 (6 bases). Germline V CDR1 and CDR2: PRHDT, FYEKMQ (reference sequence). The length of the CDR3 is 15 residues. V lost 2 bases and J 7 bases, leaving 17 bases between the germline ends. CDR3 sequence reads: CASSLYGGSLSGYTF. The CDR3 DNA reads TGTGCCAGCAGCTTATATGGGGGCAGTTTAAGTGGCTACACCTTC.

The chain couples TRBV30 to TRBJ1-1; TRBD1 matches 8 bases. In germline, CDR1 is GTSNPN, CDR2 SVGIG (reference sequence). The CDR3 has 12 amino acids. With 3 bases clipped from V and 8 bases from J, the junction kept 5 bases outside the gene matches. CDR3 DNA sequence: TGTGCCTGGAGAAAGGGGACAGGAGAAGCTTTCTTT. As protein: CAWRKGTGEAFF.

The chain links TRBV7-9 to TRBJ2-7; 11 bases are a match to TRBD2. The CDR3 spans 18 residues. Germline CDR1 SEHNR, CDR2 FQNEAQ (reference sequence). V lost 5 bases to trimming and J lost 3 bases; unmatched junction nucleotides: 15. The CDR3, as DNA: TGTGCCAGCAGCCCCCAACTAGCGGGGGCCCCCCTCAGCTACGAGCAGTACTTC. This sequence encodes CASSPQLAGAPLSYEQYF.

The CDR3 sequence: CASSYRGPNTGELFF. The CDR3 DNA reads as TGTGCCAGCAGTTACAGGGGTCCGAACACCGGGGAGCTGTTTTTT. V and J are TRBV6-5 and TRBJ2-2; weak D call: TRBD1 (5 bases). V was clipped by 2 bases and J by 0 bases, with 7 bases between them. This CDR3 spans 15 amino acids. Germline V gene lookup returns CDR1 MNHEY and CDR2 SVGAGI.

The rearrangement uses TRBV29-1 and TRBJ2-3; D may be TRBD2 (6 bases). The CDR3 is 14 amino acids. V was pared by 0 bases and J by 5 bases, with 12 bases between. CDR1 and CDR2 (germline): SQVTM, ANQGSEA. CDR3 amino acids: CSVEDTGRRDTQYF. CDR3 DNA: TGCAGCGTTGAAGATACCGGGAGACGAGATACGCAGTATTTT.

This chain uses TRBV4-1 with TRBJ2-5, with TRBD2 matching 7 bases. The germline V gene has CDR1 MGHRA and CDR2 YSYEKL. Unmatched junction bases numbered 4, after V lost 1 base and J lost 2 bases. This CDR3 spans 15 amino acids. Here the CDR3 DNA reads TGCGCCAGCAGCCAAGCTACGGGGGGACAAGAGACCCAGTACTTC. This translates into CASSQATGGQETQYF.

V and J are TRBV19 and TRBJ2-5, with D maybe TRBD1 (5 bases). The ends were cut back, 8 bases at V and 5 bases at J, with 21 bases in the middle. Germline CDR1 is LNHDA and CDR2 is SQIVND (reference sequence). The CDR3 contains 15 residues. CDR3 sequence reads: CASSRRAGLRETQYF. The CDR3 nucleotides read TGTGCCAGTTCCCGAAGGGCAGGGCTTAGGGAGACCCAGTACTTC. Full variable domain (rest looked up from reference TRBV19 and TRBJ2-5): DGGITQSPKYLFRKEGQNVTLSCEQNLNHDAMYWYRQDPGQGLRLIYYSQIVNDFQKGDIAEGYSVSREKKESFPLTVTSAQKNPTAFYLCASSRRAGLRETQYFGPGTRLLVL.

The chain combines TRBV29-1 with TRBJ2-5, with D hard to call. The V end lost 2 bases, the J end lost 3 bases, and 4 bases lay between the germline ends. Germline V gene sequence: CDR1 SQVTM, CDR2 ANQGSEA. This CDR3 region has 11 residues. CDR3 residues: CSVEQKETQYF. The CDR3 DNA is TGCAGCGTTGAACAGAAAGAGACCCAGTACTTC.

V gene TRBV28 combines with J gene TRBJ2-3; D not certain. Germline CDR1 MDHEN, CDR2 SYDVKM. CDR3 length: 15 residues. V lost 6 bases to trimming and J lost 0 bases, with 13 bases between them. CDR3 coding DNA: TGTGCCAGCAGCAAGAGGCCGGCTAGCACAGATACGCAGTATTTT. Translated, it gives CASSKRPASTDTQYF.

The chain carries TRBV30 and TRBJ1-2; no firm D call. The CDR3 totals 13 residues. V lost 3 bases and J lost 6, with 14 bases in between. CDR1 and CDR2 (germline): GTSNPN, SVGIG (reference sequence). In DNA, the CDR3 is TGTGCCTGGAGAACCCTCCCAAGCGATGGCTACACCTTC. Protein product: CAWRTLPSDGYTF.

This clone was detected a few times. The rearrangement uses TRBV2 and TRBJ1-1, with 7 bases aligning to TRBD1. CDR1 is SNHLY, CDR2 FYNNEI, per germline. The CDR3 has 14 residues. The trim removed 6 bases at V and 1 base at J, leaving 5 bases unmatched. This chain's CDR3 is CASRIRTGNTEAFF. In nucleotides, the CDR3 is TGTGCCAGCAGGATACGGACAGGGAACACTGAAGCTTTCTTT.

The J gene is TRBJ1-2, the V gene TRBV6-5; no definite D call. This CDR3 region has 14 residues. Germline lookup yields CDR1 MNHEY and CDR2 SVGAGI. Trimming took off 2 bases at V and 0 bases at J, with 7 bases between the two ends. The CDR3 region is CASSYTGSNYGYTF. CDR3 bases: TGTGCCAGCAGTTACACGGGGTCTAACTATGGCTACACCTTC.

The rearrangement links TRBV19 to TRBJ2-3; D is undetermined. The end of the DNA fits TRBJ1-5 better, so the J call may be wrong. Germline values: CDR1 LNHDA, CDR2 SQIVND (reference sequence). This CDR3 is built from 12 residues. In DNA form, the CDR3 reads TGTGCCAGTAGTGTGGGTGGAGATACGCAGCATTTT. This encodes CASSVGGDTQHF.

This chain uses TRBV7-9 with TRBJ2-7, with a weak D call TRBD2 (5 bases). The CDR3 has 12 residues. V was cut by 5 bases and J by 1 base, with 6 bases left in between. The V gene's germline CDR1 is SEHNR and CDR2 FQNEAQ (reference sequence). CDR3 loop: CASSRGSYEQYF. The CDR3 nucleotides read TGTGCCAGCAGCCGGGGTTCCTACGAGCAGTACTTC.

V is TRBV28 and J is TRBJ1-5, with D unclear. Germline CDR1 MDHEN, CDR2 SYDVKM. The CDR3 has 17 residues. V gave up 2 bases and J gave up 0 bases, with 14 bases separating them. The CDR3 DNA reads TGTGCCAGCAGTTTAGCAGGTCTCATCATTAGCAATCAGCCCCAGCATTTT. Protein: CASSLAGLIISNQPQHF.

This rearrangement joins TRBV27 to TRBJ2-7; D may be TRBD2 (6 bases). This CDR3 spans 15 amino acids. Trimming took off 9 bases at V and 0 bases at J, with 18 bases between the two ends. The germline CDR1 and CDR2 sequences are MNHEY and SMNVEV (reference sequence). The DNA of the CDR3 is TGTGCCAGAACTCATCACCGGCGGGGCTCCTACGAGCAGTACTTC. Translated: CARTHHRRGSYEQYF.

The chain combines TRBV19 with TRBJ2-2; D remains unclear. Germline V gene lookup returns CDR1 LNHDA and CDR2 SQIVND (reference sequence). With 8 bases removed from V and 8 bases from J, the gap between germline ends came to 12 bases. This CDR3 comprises 12 residues. In DNA, the CDR3 is TGTGCCAGTTCGACCTGGAGAGGGGAGCTGTTTTTT. It translates to CASSTWRGELFF.

The rearrangement joins TRBV28 to TRBJ2-7; possibly TRBD1 for D (6 bases). The CDR3 runs 15 residues. Trimming removed 3 bases from V and 6 bases from J, with 18 bases in between. Germline V lookup: CDR1 MDHEN, CDR2 SYDVKM. The CDR3, as DNA: TGTGCCAGCAGTTTTAATTCAGGGGTTTTGGGCGAGCAGTACTTC. It encodes CASSFNSGVLGEQYF.

The chain has TRBV5-5 and TRBJ2-1; 12 bases are a match to TRBD2. The germline CDR1 and CDR2 sequences are SGHKS and YYEKEE (reference sequence). The CDR3 totals 17 residues. V lost 5 bases, J lost 4 bases, and 10 bases stayed unmatched. The CDR3, as DNA: TGTGCCAGCAGTTTAGGTGGGACTAGCGGGTATTACAATGAGCAGTTCTTC. Amino acid sequence: CASSLGGTSGYYNEQFF.

V usage is TRBV28 and J usage is TRBJ1-4; D is unclear. V was cut by 7 bases and J by 0 bases, with 27 bases left in between. The V gene's germline CDR1 is MDHEN and CDR2 SYDVKM. This CDR3 is 20 amino acids long. This CDR3 is CASISGFWTYMDATNEKLFF. DNA for the CDR3: TGTGCCAGCATTTCTGGCTTTTGGACTTACATGGACGCAACTAATGAAAAACTGTTTTTT.

V and J are TRBV5-1 and TRBJ2-3; 16 positions match TRBD2. The CDR3 has 16 amino acids. Germline-derived CDR1 and CDR2 are SGHRS and YFSETQ. After removal of 4 bases from V and 6 bases from J, the junction contained 5 bases not matched to a gene. CDR3 region: CASSPGLAGGRDTQYF. CDR3 DNA: TGCGCCAGCAGCCCGGGACTAGCGGGGGGGCGGGATACGCAGTATTTT.

This clone was seen only a few times. The chain employs TRBV7-2 and TRBJ2-7, with a tentative D call TRBD1 (6 bases). The CDR3 is made up of 14 amino acids. The germline gives CDR1 SGHTA, CDR2 FQGNSA. Trimming left V 5 bases short and J 0 bases short, with 11 bases between. CDR3 residues: CASSLDRVSYEQYF. The CDR3 DNA sequence: TGTGCCAGCAGCCTGGACAGAGTCTCCTACGAGCAGTACTTC. The full variable domain, its missing parts supplied by reference TRBV7-2 and TRBJ2-7, is GAGVSQSPSNKVTEKGKDVELRCDPISGHTALYWYRQSLGQGLEFLIYFQGNSAPDKSGLPSDRFSAERTGGSVSTLTIQRTQQEDSAVYLCASSLDRVSYEQYFGPGTRLTVT.

The genes are TRBV4-2 and TRBJ2-1; the match to TRBD2 covers 11 bases. The CDR3 spans 22 residues. Germline CDR1 LGHNA, CDR2 YNFKEQ. Trimming removed 3 bases from V and 5 bases from J; junction bases left unmatched: 24. Written as DNA, the CDR3 is TGTGCCAGCAGCCATTCTTCTACGAAGGGACCGAACGTACTAGCGGGGGACAATGAGCAGTTCTTC. Encoded protein: CASSHSSTKGPNVLAGDNEQFF.

V usage is TRBV6-6 and J usage is TRBJ2-5, with D perhaps matching TRBD1 (5 bases). V gave up 6 bases and J gave up 5 bases, with 16 bases separating them. Germline CDR1 is MNHNY and CDR2 is SVGAGI (reference sequence). The CDR3 consists of 14 residues. The CDR3 sequence is CASRPTVQGETQYF. The CDR3 nucleotides are TGTGCCAGCAGACCGACAGTCCAAGGGGAGACCCAGTACTTC.